This is a list of T cell receptor beta chains from one sample in a study of cytomegalovirus exposure and HLA in healthy donors. The protocol was immunoSEQ multiplex PCR, while the TCRdb copy is restricted to in-frame clones and leaves out a portion. Of more than 110,000 clones in the sample, approximately 80% are singletons; the top ten hold less than 5%. The sample was PBMCs. All receptors derive from a male donor in good health and CMV-seronegative. The CDR3 runs from the conserved cysteine through the conserved F or W.

j_gene: TRBJ2-1
v_gene: TRBV5-1
CDR3aa: CASSLSGTSGAYNEQFF

j_gene: TRBJ2-6
v_gene: TRBV19
CDR3aa: CASVLQGTGANVLTF

j_gene: TRBJ2-7
v_gene: TRBV9
CDR3aa: CASSASATGAYEQYF

j_gene: TRBJ2-5
v_gene: TRBV5-4
CDR3aa: CASSLRPGTKETQYF

j_gene: TRBJ1-2
v_gene: TRBV6-5
CDR3aa: CASSYSIREVYGYTF

j_gene: TRBJ1-1
v_gene: TRBV7-9
CDR3aa: CASTPWTGGNTEAFF

j_gene: TRBJ2-7
v_gene: TRBV13
CDR3aa: CASRTSDRPYEQYF

j_gene: TRBJ2-2
v_gene: TRBV6-5
CDR3aa: CASSYAGPGTGELFF

j_gene: TRBJ1-2
v_gene: TRBV28
CDR3aa: CASNPQGQYYGYTF

j_gene: TRBJ1-5
v_gene: TRBV10-3
CDR3aa: CAISLGLLNQPQHF

j_gene: TRBJ2-3
v_gene: TRBV6-6
CDR3aa: CASSYNGGRADTQYF

j_gene: TRBJ2-5
v_gene: TRBV18
CDR3aa: CASSPLEVGETQYF

j_gene: TRBJ2-1
v_gene: TRBV9
CDR3aa: CASSGDPRLAASYNEQFF

j_gene: TRBJ1-5
v_gene: TRBV5-1
CDR3aa: CASSFLYSNQPQHF

j_gene: TRBJ2-2
v_gene: TRBV5-4
CDR3aa: CASSYRGPGELFF

j_gene: TRBJ1-2
v_gene: TRBV11-2
CDR3aa: CASSLDTLARGYTF

j_gene: TRBJ2-7
v_gene: TRBV7-2
CDR3aa: CASSLTGTGFYEQYF

j_gene: TRBJ1-5
v_gene: TRBV2
CDR3aa: CASSEEGGGGQPQHF

j_gene: TRBJ2-2
v_gene: TRBV6-1
CDR3aa: CASYGGRSVTGELFF

j_gene: TRBJ2-5
v_gene: TRBV29-1
CDR3aa: CSVGVIGDRGETQYF

j_gene: TRBJ1-2
v_gene: TRBV11-1
CDR3aa: CASSLGQGARGYTF

j_gene: TRBJ1-4
v_gene: TRBV6-5
CDR3aa: CASSYSILDEKLFF

j_gene: TRBJ1-1
v_gene: TRBV7-9
CDR3aa: CASSSIRGVNTEAFF

j_gene: TRBJ1-6
v_gene: TRBV30
CDR3aa: CAWSPRWTVSSYNSPLHF

j_gene: TRBJ1-2
v_gene: TRBV25-1
CDR3aa: CASIQSTAPYGYTF

j_gene: TRBJ2-7
v_gene: TRBV18
CDR3aa: CASSLKGESYEQYF

j_gene: -
v_gene: TRBV7-9
CDR3aa: CASSLATGFSGEQYF

j_gene: TRBJ2-3
v_gene: TRBV21-1
CDR3aa: CASSTVDTQYF

j_gene: TRBJ2-2
v_gene: TRBV6-6
CDR3aa: CASSYEAGRGTGELFF

j_gene: TRBJ2-7
v_gene: TRBV9
CDR3aa: CASSVGDTFYEQYF

j_gene: TRBJ1-1
v_gene: TRBV5-1
CDR3aa: CASSLGDMAGGTEAFF

j_gene: TRBJ2-5
v_gene: TRBV30
CDR3aa: CAWGGGNPETQYF

j_gene: TRBJ1-5
v_gene: TRBV11-2
CDR3aa: CASSLVPGNSNQPQHF

j_gene: TRBJ1-5
v_gene: TRBV19
CDR3aa: CASSRTGLKGNQPQHF

j_gene: TRBJ2-1
v_gene: TRBV5-5
CDR3aa: CASSLPIGTSGYNEQFF

j_gene: TRBJ1-2
v_gene: TRBV6-5
CDR3aa: CASSYSLGQGGGYTF

j_gene: TRBJ1-1
v_gene: TRBV27
CDR3aa: CASSEQGTNTEAFF

j_gene: TRBJ2-4
v_gene: TRBV25-1
CDR3aa: CASSASGRGWDKNIQYF

j_gene: -
v_gene: TRBV2
CDR3aa: CASSRTSGRGETQYF

j_gene: TRBJ2-1
v_gene: TRBV6-5
CDR3aa: CASSLTGSSSYNEQFF